Following are 11 T cell receptor beta chains from one sample sequenced in a study of response to subunit inactivated influenza vaccine (dated by TCRdb to 2017 to 2018). Libraries were constructed by RT-PCR. TCRdb records Illumina HiSeq 2500 as the sequencer. TCRdb's own reprocessing of the public reads used fastp at Q25 and MiXCR and kept productive beta chains. Rows are unified per CDR3 protein, each entry keeping the most common DNA and genes. The sample profile shows hundreds of thousands of distinct CDR3 sequences; more than 15% of them were found once. Less than 4% of the sample is in the top ten clones. The source was CD4+ T cells sorted from PBMCs, collected roughly 24 months after vaccination. The receptors were gathered from a man aged 50-75 years who received an inactivated influenza vaccine. Donor details come from another sample of the same person, matched by shared clones.

The chain has TRBV27 and TRBJ1-6; D uncertain. The germline V and J ends were trimmed by 5 bases and 7 bases, with 9 bases remaining between them. The CDR3 runs 13 residues. Germline lookup yields CDR1 MNHEY and CDR2 SMNVEV (reference sequence). The CDR3 sequence: CASSAARNSPLHF. The CDR3, as DNA: TGTGCCAGCAGTGCCGCCCGAAATTCACCCCTCCACTTT.

The gene calls are TRBV5-4 and TRBJ1-1, with D perhaps matching TRBD1 (5 bases). CDR3 length: 15 amino acids. V lost 4 bases, J lost 5 bases, and 18 bases lay in between. Germline CDR1 and CDR2: SGHNT and YYREEE (reference sequence). The CDR3 region is CASSPSWGRRTEAFF. CDR3 nucleotides: TGTGCCAGCAGCCCCTCGTGGGGGAGAAGAACTGAAGCTTTCTTT. The entire variable domain, with the rest obtained from reference TRBV5-4 and TRBJ1-1, is as follows: ETGVTQSPTHLIKTRGQQVTLRCSSQSGHNTVSWYQQALGQGPQFIFQYYREEENGRGNFPPRFSGLQFPNYSSELNVNALELDDSALYLCASSPSWGRRTEAFFGQGTRLTVV.

This clonotype came up a few times. The rearrangement uses TRBV20-1 and TRBJ1-2; D gene unclear. V was clipped by 3 bases and J by 8 bases, with 10 bases between them. CDR1 and CDR2 from the germline V gene are DFQATT and SNEGSKA (reference sequence). The length of the CDR3 is 11 residues. CDR3 region: CSARNIEGYTF. The CDR3 nucleotides read TGCAGTGCTAGGAATATAGAAGGCTACACCTTC.

This clonotype was observed a few times. The V and J genes are TRBV2 and TRBJ2-3, with TRBD2 matching over 9 bases. The CDR3 runs 16 residues. Per germline, CDR1 SNHLY and CDR2 FYNNEI. Unmatched junction bases numbered 8, after V lost 0 bases and J lost 7 bases. CDR3 sequence (DNA): TGTGCCAGCAGTGAAGCGCAGGGACTAGCAGCTTATACGCAGTATTTT. It is translated as CASSEAQGLAAYTQYF.

The J gene is TRBJ2-7, the V gene TRBV20-1; D might be TRBD1 or TRBD2, each matching 5 bases. Per germline, CDR1 DFQATT and CDR2 SNEGSKA (reference sequence). The CDR3 has 17 amino acids. Deletions cut 4 bases from V and 4 bases from J, with 26 bases between. The CDR3 reads CSAKSLQTRGSTYEQYF. CDR3 in DNA: TGCAGTGCTAAGTCCCTTCAAACTAGGGGCTCAACATACGAGCAGTACTTC.

A single count supports this clonotype. One end of the junction varies from germline; a read error may be responsible. The V gene is TRBV11-2, the J gene TRBJ1-1, with 7 bases identical to TRBD1. The CDR3 spans 14 residues. CDR1 and CDR2 (germline): SGHAT, FQNNGV. The CDR3 bases are TGTGACAGCAGATCTCTCAGGGGGTCCACTGAAGCTTTCTTT. Amino acid sequence: CDSRSLRGSTEAFF.

In its sample, this clonotype was seen many times. This chain joins TRBV7-2 and TRBJ2-7; D unresolved. The CDR3 contains 13 residues. Trimming cost V 6 bases and J 1 base, with 10 bases left between them. Germline V gene data show CDR1 as SGHTA and CDR2 as FQGNSA. CDR3 nucleotide sequence: TGTGCCAGCAGTCCAGACCCATCCTACGAGCAGTACTTC. Residues: CASSPDPSYEQYF.

The genes are TRBV7-2 and TRBJ1-2; 10 nucleotides match TRBD1. The CDR3 covers 14 residues. Looked up from germline, CDR1 is SGHTA and CDR2 is FQGNSA. The ends lost 4 bases at V and 8 bases at J; junction bases unmatched: 7. This CDR3 is CASSSPGQGKGYTF. For the CDR3, the DNA is TGTGCCAGCAGCTCCCCGGGACAGGGGAAAGGCTACACCTTC.

This clonotype was seen more than once but under ten times. In DNA, the CDR3 is TGTGCCACCAGCGACAACGGAGCCTCTGGGGCCAACGTCCTGACTTTC. It specifies CATSDNGASGANVLTF. The gene calls are TRBV15 and TRBJ2-6; no reliable D call. This CDR3 has 16 residues. Per germline, CDR1 LNHNV and CDR2 YYDKDF (reference sequence). V lost 5 bases to trimming and J lost 0 bases, with 11 bases between them.

This clonotype was detected a few times. The CDR3 sequence: CASSQNPGGRDTEAFF. The CDR3 nucleotides are TGTGCCAGCAGCCAAAATCCCGGGGGGAGGGACACTGAAGCTTTCTTT. J is TRBJ1-1 and V is TRBV4-2; weak D call: TRBD1 (5 bases). The CDR3 length is 16 residues. Deletions cut 2 bases from V and 3 bases from J, with 16 bases between. In germline, CDR1 is LGHNA, CDR2 YNFKEQ.

This chain links TRBV6-9 with TRBJ1-5, with 8 bases fitting TRBD1. J lost 0 bases, V lost 8 bases, and 6 bases had no gene match. Germline values: CDR1 MNHGY, CDR2 SVAAGI. The CDR3 extends over 15 amino acids. The CDR3 reads CASGKQGVSNQPQHF. CDR3 coding DNA: TGTGCCAGCGGGAAACAGGGGGTTAGCAATCAGCCCCAGCATTTT.